This is a list of T cell receptor beta chains from one sample in a study of lymphopenia after photon versus proton radiotherapy. Data came from immunoSEQ multiplex PCR; TCRdb stores just in-frame clones and leaves some out. Of 68,000 or so clones listed, around 90% are singletons. Sequenced material: peripheral blood, taken from a patient treated with photon-based radiotherapy. These receptors were collected from a woman in her sixties or seventies with pancreatic cancer. CDR3s include the opening cysteine and the closing phenylalanine or tryptophan. The D gene is left open where the match is weak. Expanded clones are given a class, and other clones once, few, many or no size at all.

clone_size,j_call,d_call,v_call,cdr3_nt,cdr3_aa
.,TRBJ1-4,.,TRBV19,TGTGCCAGTAGTGGGACCGCCGGAGAAAAACTGTTTTTT,CASSGTAGEKLFF
.,TRBJ2-1,TRBD2,TRBV29-1,TGCAGCGTTGTAGCGGGAAGTAATGAGCAGTTCTTC,CSVVAGSNEQFF
.,TRBJ2-1,.,TRBV23-1,TGCGCCAGCAGGTGGACCCACCCGCTATACAATGAGCAGTTCTTC,CASRWTHPLYNEQFF
.,TRBJ1-4,.,TRBV7-8,TGTGCCAGCAGCAGATCAAGGGGTGATGAAAAACTGTTTTTT,CASSRSRGDEKLFF
.,TRBJ2-3,.,TRBV18,TGTGCCAGCTCACCAGGGGAGACCACAGATACGCAGTATTTT,CASSPGETTDTQYF
.,TRBJ2-3,TRBD2,TRBV5-1,TGCGCCAGCAGCTCACTAGCGACGGGCACAGATACGCAGTATTTT,CASSSLATGTDTQYF
.,TRBJ1-2,TRBD1,TRBV4-2,TGTGCCAGCAGCCAATCCGGGACAGGGGGCCAGAGCTATGGCTACACCTTC,CASSQSGTGGQSYGYTF
few,TRBJ1-5,TRBD1,TRBV4-3,TGCGCCAGCAGCGAGGACAGGGCGGCGCAGCCCCAGCATTTT,CASSEDRAAQPQHF
.,TRBJ2-5,TRBD1,TRBV18,TGTGCCAGCTCACCCCGGGGAACAGGGGGCTCGGTGGAGACCCAGTACTTC,CASSPRGTGGSVETQYF
.,TRBJ2-7,.,TRBV5-1,TGCGCCAGCAGCTTGGCCGGGATATTATACGAGCAGTACTTC,CASSLAGILYEQYF
.,TRBJ2-7,TRBD2,TRBV28,TGTGCCAGCAGTGTCACTAGCGGGAGTCAGTACTTC,CASSVTSGSQYF
.,TRBJ1-1,TRBD1,TRBV14,TGTGCCAGCAGCCAGAGGACAGGGCGGAACACTGAAGCTTTCTTT,CASSQRTGRNTEAFF
.,TRBJ1-2,.,TRBV7-9,TGTGCCAGCAGCTTATTAGGATCTAACGGACCCGTTATGAGCTACACCTTC,CASSLLGSNGPVMSYTF
.,TRBJ1-1,.,TRBV19,TGTGCCAGTAGTATACAGGGAAGTGGCACTGAAGCTTTCTTT,CASSIQGSGTEAFF
once,TRBJ2-2,.,TRBV7-9,TGTGCCAGCAGCACCACCGGGGAGCTGTTTTTT,CASSTTGELFF
.,TRBJ2-1,.,TRBV5-1,TGCGCCAGCAACGCTGGCCAAAACAATGAGCAGTTCTTC,CASNAGQNNEQFF
.,TRBJ2-1,.,TRBV7-9,TGTGCCAGCAGCCCAGACGGGGCCGGGTACGTTGAGCAGTTCTTC,CASSPDGAGYVEQFF
.,TRBJ1-1,.,TRBV28,TGTGCCAGCAGACTTTGGGGGGATAACACTGAAGCTTTCTTT,CASRLWGDNTEAFF
.,TRBJ2-1,.,TRBV5-4,TGTGCCAGCAGCTTGTTCCAGGAGCAGTTCTTC,CASSLFQEQFF
.,TRBJ2-1,.,TRBV7-9,TGTGCCAGCAGCTCCGGTCCGAAGCAGTTCTTC,CASSSGPKQFF
once,TRBJ1-1,.,TRBV6-5,TGTGCCAGCACCGCCCCCCGGAGCACTGAAGCTTTCTTT,CASTAPRSTEAFF
few,TRBJ2-2,TRBD2,TRBV7-9,TGTGCCAGCAGCTCGGGACTAGCGGTGACTAACACCGGGGAGCTGTTTTTT,CASSSGLAVTNTGELFF
.,TRBJ2-3,.,TRBV4-1,TGCGCCAGCAGCCAATCCCCTAGTCGAGCCCCCCCAGATACGCAGTATTTT,CASSQSPSRAPPDTQYF
.,TRBJ2-1,.,TRBV6-1,TGTGCCAGCAGTGAATTGACTAGTGGCAATGAGCAGTTCTTC,CASSELTSGNEQFF
.,TRBJ2-6,.,TRBV27,TGTGCCAGCAGCTCCCCCGGCAGCACCCTCTCTGGGGCCAACGTCCTGACTTTC,CASSSPGSTLSGANVLTF
.,TRBJ1-5,TRBD1,TRBV28,TGTGCCAGCAGTATAACACAGGGGAATTCCAATCAGCCCCAGCATTTT,CASSITQGNSNQPQHF
.,TRBJ2-7,.,TRBV7-2,TGTGCCAGCAGCTTAGTGGCAGACCTGGAGTCCTACGAGCAGTACTTC,CASSLVADLESYEQYF
.,TRBJ2-7,.,TRBV18,TGTGCCAGCTCACCTGGGTTCGACGAGCAGTACTTC,CASSPGFDEQYF
.,TRBJ2-1,TRBD1,TRBV2,TGTGCCACCTGGTCGACAGGGCTTGGGCACAATGAGCAGTTCTTC,CATWSTGLGHNEQFF
.,TRBJ2-1,TRBD2,TRBV11-2,TGTGCCAGCAGCCGGGGAGGGACTGCTAATGAGCAGTTCTTC,CASSRGGTANEQFF
.,TRBJ1-2,TRBD1,TRBV7-2,TGTGCCAGCAGCTCACAGGGGGGCCGTAACTATGGCTACACCTTC,CASSSQGGRNYGYTF
.,TRBJ2-1,.,TRBV4-1,TGCGCCAGCAGCCACTTTCAGGAGGGACGGCAGTTCTTC,CASSHFQEGRQFF
.,TRBJ1-4,.,TRBV6-1,TGTGCCAGCAGTGCGGTAGTGGAAGGAGAAAAACTGTTTTTT,CASSAVVEGEKLFF
.,TRBJ2-2,TRBD2,TRBV7-6,TGTGCCAGCAGCCTCGGGACTAGTGGGACCGGGGAGCTGTTTTTT,CASSLGTSGTGELFF
once,TRBJ2-7,.,TRBV18,TGTGCCAGCTCACCACCGTCGGGGGCCTACACCTACGAGCAGTACTTC,CASSPPSGAYTYEQYF
.,TRBJ2-1,TRBD2,TRBV9,TGTGCCAGCAGCGTAGGCGGGGCCTTACTAGCGGGAGCTGGTGGTGAGCAGTTCTTC,CASSVGGALLAGAGGEQFF
.,TRBJ2-1,.,TRBV5-1,TGCGCCAGCAGCTTGCGGTGGGAGTGGTACAATGAGCAGTTCTTC,CASSLRWEWYNEQFF
.,TRBJ2-7,.,TRBV2,TGTGCCAGCAGTGAAGCCCGAGGTGGCGAGCAGTACTTC,CASSEARGGEQYF
.,TRBJ2-3,.,TRBV19,TGTGCCAGTAGTATTATCGGGGCAGATACGCAGTATTTT,CASSIIGADTQYF
.,TRBJ2-3,TRBD2,TRBV11-3,TGTGCCAGCAGCCTAGGGACTAGCGGGAGGTCAGATACGCAGTATTTT,CASSLGTSGRSDTQYF
once,TRBJ1-4,TRBD1,TRBV19,TGTGCCAGTAGGCAGGGGGTATATGAAAAACTGTTTTTT,CASRQGVYEKLFF
.,TRBJ2-1,.,TRBV5-1,TGCGCCAGCAGCTTGGATTCCAGGGAATATGAGCAGTTCTTC,CASSLDSREYEQFF
.,TRBJ1-5,.,TRBV6-1,TGTGCCGGGTCTACCGCGATTTATAGCAATCAGCCCCAGCATTTT,CAGSTAIYSNQPQHF
.,TRBJ1-2,.,TRBV27,TGTGCCAGCAGTTTAGTCGGGACGGGAAACTATGGCTACACCTTC,CASSLVGTGNYGYTF
.,TRBJ2-1,TRBD2,TRBV30,TGTGCCTGGAGTGTCCCAGCGGGAGGCCCTGGGGGAGGCTACAATGAGCAGTTCTTC,CAWSVPAGGPGGGYNEQFF
.,TRBJ1-2,TRBD1,TRBV27,TGTGCCAGCAGTTTTTATGGGACAGGGGGGAACTATGGCTACACCTTC,CASSFYGTGGNYGYTF
.,TRBJ2-7,TRBD1,TRBV6-1,TGTGCCAGCAGTCCACAGGGACAGTGGGACTACGAGCAGTACTTC,CASSPQGQWDYEQYF
.,TRBJ2-5,TRBD1,TRBV19,TGTGCCAGTTCTCGTCCCGGGACAGGGACGAAGACCCAGTACTTC,CASSRPGTGTKTQYF
.,TRBJ2-6,.,TRBV7-3,TGTGCCAGCAGCCCCACGGGGGCAAGGGTCTCTGGGGCCAACGTCCTGACTTTC,CASSPTGARVSGANVLTF
once,TRBJ1-3,.,TRBV29-1,TGCAGCGTTGAAGCCCCAACTGGAAACACCATATATTTT,CSVEAPTGNTIYF
once,TRBJ2-3,TRBD2,TRBV2,TGTGCCAGCAGATCACTAGCGGGAGGGATCAGCACAGATACGCAGTATTTT,CASRSLAGGISTDTQYF
.,TRBJ1-1,TRBD1,TRBV28,TGTGCCAGCAGTTTATACAACAGGGGAATCATGAACACTGAAGCTTTCTTT,CASSLYNRGIMNTEAFF
.,TRBJ2-7,.,TRBV20-1,TGCAGTGCTAGAGATGCCTACGAGCAGTACTTC,CSARDAYEQYF
.,TRBJ2-2,.,TRBV5-1,TGCGCCAGCAGCTTCAGACAGGGAGGGGGGGAGCTGTTTTTT,CASSFRQGGGELFF
.,TRBJ2-1,TRBD1,TRBV7-9,TGTGCCAGCAGCATCACCGGGACAGCTTACAATGAGCAGTTCTTC,CASSITGTAYNEQFF